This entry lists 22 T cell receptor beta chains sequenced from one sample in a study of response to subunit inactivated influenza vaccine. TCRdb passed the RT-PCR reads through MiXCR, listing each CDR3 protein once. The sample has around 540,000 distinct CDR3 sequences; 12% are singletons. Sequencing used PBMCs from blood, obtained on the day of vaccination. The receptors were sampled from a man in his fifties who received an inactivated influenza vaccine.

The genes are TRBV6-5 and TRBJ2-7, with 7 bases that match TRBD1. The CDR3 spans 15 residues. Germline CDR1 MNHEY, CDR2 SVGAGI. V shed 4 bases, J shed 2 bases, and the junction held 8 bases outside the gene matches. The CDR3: CASSSSPGQPYEQYF. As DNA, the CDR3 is TGTGCCAGCAGTTCTTCTCCGGGACAGCCCTACGAGCAGTACTTC.

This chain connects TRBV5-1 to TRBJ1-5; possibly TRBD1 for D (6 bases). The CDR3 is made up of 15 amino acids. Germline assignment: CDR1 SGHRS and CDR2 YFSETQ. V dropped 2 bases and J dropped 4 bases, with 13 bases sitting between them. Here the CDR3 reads CASSLTGQINQPQHF. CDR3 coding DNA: TGCGCCAGCAGCTTAACGGGACAAATAAATCAGCCCCAGCATTTT.

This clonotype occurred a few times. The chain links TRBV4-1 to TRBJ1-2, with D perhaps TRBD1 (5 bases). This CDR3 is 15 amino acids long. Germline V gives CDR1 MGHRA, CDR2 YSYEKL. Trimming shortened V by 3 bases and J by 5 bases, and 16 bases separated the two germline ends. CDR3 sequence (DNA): TGCGCCAGCAGCCAGAGGGGACTGTCAAATTATGGCTACACCTTC. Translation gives CASSQRGLSNYGYTF.

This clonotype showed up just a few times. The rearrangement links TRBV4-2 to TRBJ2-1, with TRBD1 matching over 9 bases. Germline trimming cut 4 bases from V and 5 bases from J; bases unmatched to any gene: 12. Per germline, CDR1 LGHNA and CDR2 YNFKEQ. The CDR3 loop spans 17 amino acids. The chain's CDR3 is CASSPKIGTGSNNEQFF. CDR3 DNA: TGTGCCAGCAGCCCAAAGATCGGGACAGGGAGTAACAATGAGCAGTTCTTC.

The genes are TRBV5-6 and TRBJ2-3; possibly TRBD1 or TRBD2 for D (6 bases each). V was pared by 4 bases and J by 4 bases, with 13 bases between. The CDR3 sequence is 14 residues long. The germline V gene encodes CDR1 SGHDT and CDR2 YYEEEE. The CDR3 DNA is TGTGCCAGCAGCCCTCGGGGGCGGTCAGATACGCAGTATTTT. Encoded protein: CASSPRGRSDTQYF. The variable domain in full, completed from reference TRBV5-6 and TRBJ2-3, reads DAGVTQSPTHLIKTRGQQVTLRCSPKSGHDTVSWYQQALGQGPQFIFQYYEEEERQRGNFPDRFSGHQFPNYSSELNVNALLLGDSALYLCASSPRGRSDTQYFGPGTRLTVL.

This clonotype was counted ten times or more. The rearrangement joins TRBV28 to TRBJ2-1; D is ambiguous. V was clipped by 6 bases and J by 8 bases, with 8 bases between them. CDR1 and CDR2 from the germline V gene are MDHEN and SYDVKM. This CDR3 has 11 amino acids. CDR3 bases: TGTGCCAGCAGCCCTAAGGATGAGCAGTTCTTC. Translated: CASSPKDEQFF.

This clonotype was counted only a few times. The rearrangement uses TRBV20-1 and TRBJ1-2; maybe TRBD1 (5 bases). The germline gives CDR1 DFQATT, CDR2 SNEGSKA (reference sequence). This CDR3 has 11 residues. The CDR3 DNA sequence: TGCAGCCCTAGAGGGACCTATGGCTACACCTTC. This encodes CSPRGTYGYTF.

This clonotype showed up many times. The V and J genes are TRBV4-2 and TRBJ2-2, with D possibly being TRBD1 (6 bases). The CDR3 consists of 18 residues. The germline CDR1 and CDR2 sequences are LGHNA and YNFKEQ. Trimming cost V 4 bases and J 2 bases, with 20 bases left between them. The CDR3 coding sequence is TGTGCCAGCAGCCGACCCTTGAGAGGACAGCCCAACACCGGGGAGCTGTTTTTT. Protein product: CASSRPLRGQPNTGELFF.

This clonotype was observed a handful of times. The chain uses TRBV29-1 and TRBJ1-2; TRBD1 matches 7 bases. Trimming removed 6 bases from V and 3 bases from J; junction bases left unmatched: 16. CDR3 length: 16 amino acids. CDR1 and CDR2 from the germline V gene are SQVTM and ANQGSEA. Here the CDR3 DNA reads TGCAGCGTCTACACAGGGGATCACCTTGGATACTATGGCTACACCTTC. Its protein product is CSVYTGDHLGYYGYTF.

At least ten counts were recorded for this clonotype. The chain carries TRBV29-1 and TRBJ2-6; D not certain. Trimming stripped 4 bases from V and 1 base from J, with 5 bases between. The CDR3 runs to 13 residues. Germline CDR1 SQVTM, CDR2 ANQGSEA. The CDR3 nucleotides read TGCAGCGTTGTCGGGTCTGGGGCCAACGTCCTGACTTTC. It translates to CSVVGSGANVLTF.

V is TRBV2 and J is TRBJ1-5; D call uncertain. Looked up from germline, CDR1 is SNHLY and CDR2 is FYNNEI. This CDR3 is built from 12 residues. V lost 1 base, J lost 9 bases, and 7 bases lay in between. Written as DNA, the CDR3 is TGTGCCAGCAGTGAAGGCGCGGGGCCCCAGCATTTT. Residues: CASSEGAGPQHF. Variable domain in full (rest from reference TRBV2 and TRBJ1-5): EPEVTQTPSHQVTQMGQEVILRCVPISNHLYFYWYRQILGQKVEFLVSFYNNEISEKSEIFDDQFSVERPDGSNFTLKIRSTKLEDSAMYFCASSEGAGPQHFGDGTRLSIL.

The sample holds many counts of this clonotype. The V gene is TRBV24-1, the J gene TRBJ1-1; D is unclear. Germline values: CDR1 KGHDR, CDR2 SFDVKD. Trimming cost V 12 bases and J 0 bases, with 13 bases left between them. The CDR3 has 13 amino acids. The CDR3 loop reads CASQEALNTEAFF. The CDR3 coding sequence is TGTGCCTCACAAGAGGCCCTGAACACTGAAGCTTTCTTT.

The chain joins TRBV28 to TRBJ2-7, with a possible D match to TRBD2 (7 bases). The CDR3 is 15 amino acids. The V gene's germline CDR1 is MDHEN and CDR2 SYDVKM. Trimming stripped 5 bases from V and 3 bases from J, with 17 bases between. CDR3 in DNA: TGTGCCAGCAGTACCCGAGGGGGGGCGGGCTACGAGCAGTACTTC. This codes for CASSTRGGAGYEQYF. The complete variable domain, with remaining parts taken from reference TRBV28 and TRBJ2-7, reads DVKVTQSSRYLVKRTGEKVFLECVQDMDHENMFWYRQDPGLGLRLIYFSYDVKMKEKGDIPEGYSVSREKKERFSLILESASTNQTSMYLCASSTRGGAGYEQYFGPGTRLTVT.

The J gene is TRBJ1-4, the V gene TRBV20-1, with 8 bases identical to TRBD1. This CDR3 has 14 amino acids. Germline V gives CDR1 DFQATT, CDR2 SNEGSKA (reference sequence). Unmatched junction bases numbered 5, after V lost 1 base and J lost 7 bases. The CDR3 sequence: CSARGGRGREKLFF. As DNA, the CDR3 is TGCAGTGCTAGAGGAGGCAGGGGGCGTGAAAAACTGTTTTTT.

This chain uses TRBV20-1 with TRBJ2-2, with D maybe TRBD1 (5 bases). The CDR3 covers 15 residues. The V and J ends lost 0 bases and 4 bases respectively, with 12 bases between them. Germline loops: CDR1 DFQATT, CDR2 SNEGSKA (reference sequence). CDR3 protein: CSARDIFRGTGELFF. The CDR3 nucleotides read TGCAGTGCTAGAGATATTTTTAGGGGCACCGGGGAGCTGTTTTTT.

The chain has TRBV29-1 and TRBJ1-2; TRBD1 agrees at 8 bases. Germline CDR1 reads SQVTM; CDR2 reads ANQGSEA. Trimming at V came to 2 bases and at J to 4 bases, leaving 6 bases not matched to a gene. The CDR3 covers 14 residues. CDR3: CSVEFGGTGYGYTF. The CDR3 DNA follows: TGCAGCGTTGAATTCGGGGGGACAGGCTATGGCTACACCTTC.

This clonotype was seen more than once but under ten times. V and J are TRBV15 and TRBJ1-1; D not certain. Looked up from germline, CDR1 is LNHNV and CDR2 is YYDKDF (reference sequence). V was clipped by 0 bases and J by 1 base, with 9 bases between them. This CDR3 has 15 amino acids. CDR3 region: CATSRDLGPNTEAFF. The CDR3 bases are TGTGCCACCAGCAGAGATCTAGGCCCGAACACTGAAGCTTTCTTT.

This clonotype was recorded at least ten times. CDR3 region: CASMGIAGSVAQYF. The CDR3 DNA sequence: TGTGCCAGCATGGGGATAGCGGGGTCCGTGGCCCAGTACTTC. This chain connects TRBV7-2 to TRBJ2-5; 8 nucleotides match TRBD2. The germline V gene encodes CDR1 SGHTA and CDR2 FQGNSA. The junction had 13 bases not matched to a gene; V was cut back by 7 bases and J by 9 bases. The CDR3 runs to 14 residues.

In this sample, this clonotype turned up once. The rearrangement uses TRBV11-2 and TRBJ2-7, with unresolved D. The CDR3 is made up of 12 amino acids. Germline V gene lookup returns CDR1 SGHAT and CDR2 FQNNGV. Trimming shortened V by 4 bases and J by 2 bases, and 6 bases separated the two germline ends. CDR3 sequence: CASSSQAYEQYF. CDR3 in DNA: TGTGCCAGCAGCTCGCAGGCCTACGAGCAGTACTTC. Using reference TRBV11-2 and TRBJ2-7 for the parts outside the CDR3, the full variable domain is EAGVAQSPRYKIIEKRQSVAFWCNPISGHATLYWYQQILGQGPKLLIQFQNNGVVDDSQLPKDRFSAERLKGVDSTLKIQPAKLEDSAVYLCASSSQAYEQYFGPGTRLTVT.

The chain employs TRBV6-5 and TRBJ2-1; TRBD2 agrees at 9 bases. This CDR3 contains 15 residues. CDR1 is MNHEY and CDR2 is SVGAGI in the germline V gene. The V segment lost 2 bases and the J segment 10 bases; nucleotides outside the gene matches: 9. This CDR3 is CASSYVASGTKEQFF. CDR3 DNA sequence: TGTGCCAGCAGTTACGTAGCTAGCGGGACTAAGGAGCAGTTCTTC.

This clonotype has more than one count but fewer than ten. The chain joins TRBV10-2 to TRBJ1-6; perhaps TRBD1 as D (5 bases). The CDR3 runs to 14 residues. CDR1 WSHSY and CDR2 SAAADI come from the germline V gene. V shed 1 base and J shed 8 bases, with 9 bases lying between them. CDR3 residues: CASSEFKGYSPLHF. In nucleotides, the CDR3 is TGCGCCAGCAGTGAGTTCAAGGGGTATTCACCCCTCCACTTT.

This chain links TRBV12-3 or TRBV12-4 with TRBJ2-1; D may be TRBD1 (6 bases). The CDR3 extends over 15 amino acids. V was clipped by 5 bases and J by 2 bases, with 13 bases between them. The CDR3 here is CASSLTGNTYNEQFF. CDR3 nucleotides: TGTGCCAGCAGTCTTACAGGGAACACCTACAATGAGCAGTTCTTC.